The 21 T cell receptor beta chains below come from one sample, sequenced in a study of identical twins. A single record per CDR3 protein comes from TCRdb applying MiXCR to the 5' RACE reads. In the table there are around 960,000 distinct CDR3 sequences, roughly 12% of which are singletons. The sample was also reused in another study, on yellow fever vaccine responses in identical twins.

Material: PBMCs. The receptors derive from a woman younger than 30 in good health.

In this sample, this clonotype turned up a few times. In DNA form, the CDR3 reads TGTGCCAGCAGCCAAGATATCGCTAGGGATACGCAGTATTTT. This encodes CASSQDIARDTQYF. The J gene is TRBJ2-3, the V gene TRBV3-1; D is ambiguous. The CDR3 covers 14 residues. CDR1 and CDR2 (germline): LGHDT, YNNKEL (reference sequence). V was pared by 0 bases and J by 6 bases, with 10 bases between.

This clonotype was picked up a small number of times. The CDR3 sequence is CSAQMPASTDTQYF. The DNA of the CDR3 is TGCAGTGCCCAAATGCCGGCCAGCACAGATACGCAGTATTTT. This chain links TRBV20-1 with TRBJ2-3; the D is unclear. The CDR3 totals 14 residues. Germline values: CDR1 DFQATT, CDR2 SNEGSKA (reference sequence). Trimming pared 6 bases from V and 0 bases from J, leaving 13 bases between.

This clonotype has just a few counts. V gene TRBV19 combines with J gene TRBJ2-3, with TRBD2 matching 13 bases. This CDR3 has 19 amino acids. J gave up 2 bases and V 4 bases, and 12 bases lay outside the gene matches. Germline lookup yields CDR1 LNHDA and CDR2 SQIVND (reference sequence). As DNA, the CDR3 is TGTGCCAGTAGTACCCAAACCTTCGGACTAGCGGGAGCCACAGATACGCAGTATTTT. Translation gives CASSTQTFGLAGATDTQYF.

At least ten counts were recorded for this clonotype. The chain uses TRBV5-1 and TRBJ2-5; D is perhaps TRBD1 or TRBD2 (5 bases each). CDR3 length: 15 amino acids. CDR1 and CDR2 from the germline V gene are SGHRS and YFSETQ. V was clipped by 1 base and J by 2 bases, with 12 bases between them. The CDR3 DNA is TGCGCCAGCAGCTTGTTCAACGGGGCTCAAGAGACCCAGTACTTC. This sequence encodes CASSLFNGAQETQYF.

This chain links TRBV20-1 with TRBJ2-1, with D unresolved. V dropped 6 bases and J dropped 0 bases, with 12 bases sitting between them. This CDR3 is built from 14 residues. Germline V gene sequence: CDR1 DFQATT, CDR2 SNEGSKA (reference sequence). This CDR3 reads CSAKKPPSYNEQFF. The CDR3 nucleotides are TGCAGTGCAAAGAAGCCCCCCTCCTACAATGAGCAGTTCTTC.

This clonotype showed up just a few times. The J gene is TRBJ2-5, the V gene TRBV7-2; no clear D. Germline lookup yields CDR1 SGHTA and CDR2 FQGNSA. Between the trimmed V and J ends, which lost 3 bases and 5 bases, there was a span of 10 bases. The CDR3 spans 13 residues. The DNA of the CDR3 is TGTGCCAGCAGCTTGACGAGGTGGGAGACCCAGTACTTC. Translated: CASSLTRWETQYF. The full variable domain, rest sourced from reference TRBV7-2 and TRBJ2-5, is GAGVSQSPSNKVTEKGKDVELRCDPISGHTALYWYRQSLGQGLEFLIYFQGNSAPDKSGLPSDRFSAERTGGSVSTLTIQRTQQEDSAVYLCASSLTRWETQYFGPGTRLLVL.

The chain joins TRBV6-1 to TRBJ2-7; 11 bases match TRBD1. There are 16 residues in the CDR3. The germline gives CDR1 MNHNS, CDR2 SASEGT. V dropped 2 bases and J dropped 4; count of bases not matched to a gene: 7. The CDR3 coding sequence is TGTGCCAGCAGTGAATCCGGACAGGGGGCGGGATACGAGCAGTACGTC. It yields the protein CASSESGQGAGYEQYV.

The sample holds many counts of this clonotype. DNA of the CDR3: TGTGCCACCGGGACTAGCGGGAGGGCCCGGGGGTACAATGAGCAGTTCTTC. Its translation is CATGTSGRARGYNEQFF. The rearrangement joins TRBV24-1 to TRBJ2-1; 16 bases fit TRBD2. Losses at the gene ends were 9 bases for V and 4 bases for J; bases not matched to a gene: 8. Germline CDR1 is KGHDR and CDR2 is SFDVKD. CDR3 length: 17 residues.

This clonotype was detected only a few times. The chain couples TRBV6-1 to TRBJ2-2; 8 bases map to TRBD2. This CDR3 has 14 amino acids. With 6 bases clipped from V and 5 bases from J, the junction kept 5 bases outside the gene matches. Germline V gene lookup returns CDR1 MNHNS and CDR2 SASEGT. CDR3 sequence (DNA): TGTGCCAGCAGCCCGGGAGGGCCTACCGGGGAGCTGTTTTTT. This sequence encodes CASSPGGPTGELFF.

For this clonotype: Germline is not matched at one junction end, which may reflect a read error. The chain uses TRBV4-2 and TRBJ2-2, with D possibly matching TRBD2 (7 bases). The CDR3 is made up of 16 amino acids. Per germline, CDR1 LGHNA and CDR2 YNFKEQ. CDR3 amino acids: CASSQVGGGDTGELLF. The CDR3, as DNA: TGTGCCAGCAGCCAAGTTGGCGGGGGCGACACCGGGGAGCTGCTTTTT.

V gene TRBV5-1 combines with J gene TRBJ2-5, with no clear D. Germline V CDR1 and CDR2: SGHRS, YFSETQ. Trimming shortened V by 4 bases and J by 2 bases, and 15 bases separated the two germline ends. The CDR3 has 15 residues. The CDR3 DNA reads TGCGCCAGCAGCCCTATCGGACCGACACAAGAGACCCAGTACTTC. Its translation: CASSPIGPTQETQYF.

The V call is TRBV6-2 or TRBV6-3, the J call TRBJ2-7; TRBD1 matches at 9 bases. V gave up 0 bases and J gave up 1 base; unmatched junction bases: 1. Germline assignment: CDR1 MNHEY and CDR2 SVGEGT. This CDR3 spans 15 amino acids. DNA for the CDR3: TGTGCCAGCAGTTACTCACAGGGGGCGTCCTACGAGCAGTACTTC. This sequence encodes CASSYSQGASYEQYF.

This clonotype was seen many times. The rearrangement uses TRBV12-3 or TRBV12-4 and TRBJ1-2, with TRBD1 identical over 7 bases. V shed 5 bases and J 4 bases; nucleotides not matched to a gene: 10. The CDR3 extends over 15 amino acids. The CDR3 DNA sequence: TGTGCCAGCAGTGAGAACAGGGGAATCGGCTATGGCTACACCTTC. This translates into CASSENRGIGYGYTF.

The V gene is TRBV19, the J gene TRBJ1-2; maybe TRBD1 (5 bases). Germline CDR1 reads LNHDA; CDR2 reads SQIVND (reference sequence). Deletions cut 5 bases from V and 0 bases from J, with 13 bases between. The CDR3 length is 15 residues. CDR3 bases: TGTGCCAGTAGTGCGACCGGGACCGCTAACTATGGCTACACCTTC. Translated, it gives CASSATGTANYGYTF.

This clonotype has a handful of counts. CDR3 nucleotide sequence: TGCGCCAGCAGCTTACAGGGGGCGGGGAATGAGCAGTTCTTC. Its translation: CASSLQGAGNEQFF. The chain joins TRBV5-1 to TRBJ2-1, with TRBD1 matching 9 bases. CDR1 and CDR2 from the germline V gene are SGHRS and YFSETQ. Germline trimming cut 2 bases from V and 7 bases from J; bases unmatched to any gene: 4. This CDR3 spans 14 amino acids.

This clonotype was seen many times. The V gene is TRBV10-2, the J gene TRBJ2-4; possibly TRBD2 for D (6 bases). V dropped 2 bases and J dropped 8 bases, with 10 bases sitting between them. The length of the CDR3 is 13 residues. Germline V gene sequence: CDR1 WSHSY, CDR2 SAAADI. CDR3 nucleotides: TGCGCCAGCAGTGAGCGGGAGATTGACATTCAGTACTTC. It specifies CASSEREIDIQYF.

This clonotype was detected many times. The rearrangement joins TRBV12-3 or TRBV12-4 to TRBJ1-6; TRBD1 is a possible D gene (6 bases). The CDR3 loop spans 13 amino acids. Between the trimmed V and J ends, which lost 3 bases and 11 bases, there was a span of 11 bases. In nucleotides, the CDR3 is TGTGCCAGCAGTTTCGGGCAGGGGACACCCCTCCACTTT. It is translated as CASSFGQGTPLHF.

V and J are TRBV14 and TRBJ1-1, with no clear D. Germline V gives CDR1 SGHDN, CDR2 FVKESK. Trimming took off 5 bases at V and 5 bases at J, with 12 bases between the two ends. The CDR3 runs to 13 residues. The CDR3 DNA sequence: TGTGCCAGCAGCTCCAAGGAATGGACTGAAGCTTTCTTT. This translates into CASSSKEWTEAFF.

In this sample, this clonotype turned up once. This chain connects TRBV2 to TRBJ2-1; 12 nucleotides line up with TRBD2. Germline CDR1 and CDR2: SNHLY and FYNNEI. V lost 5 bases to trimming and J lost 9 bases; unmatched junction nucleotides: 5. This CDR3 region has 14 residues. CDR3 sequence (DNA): TGTGCCAGCAGTCCTAGCGGGGGGGGCGGTGAGCAGTTCTTC. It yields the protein CASSPSGGGGEQFF.

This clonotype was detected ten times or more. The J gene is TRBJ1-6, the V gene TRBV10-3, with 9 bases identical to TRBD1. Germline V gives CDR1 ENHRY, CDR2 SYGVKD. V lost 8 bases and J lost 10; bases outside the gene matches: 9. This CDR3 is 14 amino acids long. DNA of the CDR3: TGTGCCATCGCGGCCGGGACAGGGAGATCACCCCTCCACTTT. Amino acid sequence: CAIAAGTGRSPLHF.

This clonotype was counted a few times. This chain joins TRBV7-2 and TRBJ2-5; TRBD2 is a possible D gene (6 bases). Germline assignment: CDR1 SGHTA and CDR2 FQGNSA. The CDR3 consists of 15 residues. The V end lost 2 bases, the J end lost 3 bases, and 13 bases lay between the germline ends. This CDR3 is CASSLTGLQKETQYF. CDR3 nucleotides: TGTGCCAGCAGCTTAACGGGACTGCAAAAAGAGACCCAGTACTTC.